The next 22 T cell receptor beta chains were all read from a single sample in a study of CD8+CD57+ T cells in acquired aplastic anemia (dated by TCRdb to 2017 to 2018). Patients chosen for sequencing had shown expansion of CD8+CD57+ cells by flow cytometry. TCRdb names Illumina HiSeq 2000 as the instrument used. Genomic DNA was used as template for profiling of TCR beta VDJ combinations and CDR3 sequences. TCRdb redid the processing of the public reads, applying fastp at Q25 and MiXCR, and retained in-frame beta chains. One record per CDR3 amino acid sequence lists the most common genes and DNA. For this sample there are fewer than 300,000 distinct CDR3 sequences; less than 85% appear just once. Clones ranked in the top ten supply about two fifths of the sample. Input material: sorted CD4+, CD8+, or CD8+CD57+ T cells (not recorded which) from PBMCs. All receptors come from a human donor with aplastic anemia.

The gene calls are TRBV9 and TRBJ2-3, with D unclear. There are 14 residues in the CDR3. V was clipped by 0 bases and J by 13 bases, with 18 bases between them. Per germline, CDR1 SGDLS and CDR2 YYNGEE. Written as DNA, the CDR3 is TGTGCCAGCAGCGTAGACCAGAACTCCGACAATGAGTATTTT. This gives the protein CASSVDQNSDNEYF.

The rearrangement joins TRBV7-3 to TRBJ2-3; D uncertain. The CDR3 consists of 11 residues. CDR1 and CDR2 from the germline V gene are SGHTA and FQGTGA. The V gene lost 8 bases and the J gene lost 8 bases, with 11 bases spanning the gap. For the CDR3, the DNA is TGTGCCAGCTCAAGCTCAGCTACGCAGTATTTT. It encodes CASSSSATQYF.

As for this clonotype: One end of the junction fails to match germline, which may point to a read error. The CDR3 spells CASSVEAGNTGEPFF. CDR3 nucleotide sequence: TGTGCCAGCAGTGTAGAAGCGGGGAACACCGGGGAACCTTTCTTT. The chain carries TRBV9 and TRBJ1-1; no definite D call. The CDR3 covers 15 residues. Germline V lookup: CDR1 SGDLS, CDR2 YYNGEE.

Comment on this clonotype: The CDR3 end shows no conserved phenylalanine or tryptophan, and so a read error is likely. No DNA is shown, since the ends of the CDR3 on it are uncertain; the CDR3 is the one TCRdb lists. The CDR3: CASSSGHRGLDYV. The rearrangement links TRBV7-3 to TRBJ1-2; the table's D call of TRBD1 was not tested on the DNA. CDR1 and CDR2 from the germline V gene are SGHTA and FQGTGA. The length of the CDR3 is 13 amino acids, counting both ends.

CDR3 in DNA: TGTGCCAGCGGGGACGGGGGCAGTGATACTAAGTATTTT. It specifies CASGDGGSDTKYF. The chain links TRBV7-8 to TRBJ2-3, with D perhaps assigned TRBD1 or TRBD2 (6 bases each). The V end was cut by 8 bases, the J end by 13 bases, with 22 bases between. CDR3 length equals 13 residues. CDR1 and CDR2 from the germline V gene are SGHVS and FQNEAQ.

In regard to this clonotype: The junction departs from the called germline gene at one end, perhaps through a read error. This chain joins TRBV9 and TRBJ2-1; the D is unclear. This CDR3 comprises 13 residues. The germline CDR1 and CDR2 sequences are SGDLS and YYNGEE. For the CDR3, the DNA is TGTGCCAGCAGCGATGGCGGCATCCATGAGCAGATCTTC. Amino acid sequence: CASSDGGIHEQIF.

Here the CDR3 DNA reads TGTGCCAGCAGCTTTGATAGAAGCGGGGGTCAGCATCAGCATTTT. Amino acids: CASSFDRSGGQHQHF. This chain uses TRBV7-9 with TRBJ1-5; TRBD1 might be the D (5 bases). This CDR3 has 15 amino acids. V lost 3 bases and J 13 bases, leaving 22 bases between the germline ends. Germline V lookup: CDR1 SEHNR, CDR2 FQNEAQ (reference sequence). Full variable domain (missing parts from reference TRBV7-9 and TRBJ1-5): DTGVSQNPRHKITKRGQNVTFRCDPISEHNRLYWYRQTLGQGPEFLTYFQNEAQLEKSRLLSDRFSAERPKGSFSTLEIQRTEQGDSAMYLCASSFDRSGGQHQHFGDGTRLSIL.

This chain uses TRBV7-3 with TRBJ2-1, with TRBD1 as a possible D gene (5 bases). Between the trimmed V and J ends, which lost 1 base and 8 bases, there was a span of 15 bases. The CDR3 length is 15 residues. Germline assignment: CDR1 SGHTA and CDR2 FQGTGA. The CDR3 nucleotides read TGTGCCAGCAGCTTAAGTGAGGCGGACATCGATGAGCAGTTCTTC. This sequence encodes CASSLSEADIDEQFF.

DNA for the CDR3: TGTGCCAGCAGCTTAGCGGAATCACCCGATACGCAGTATTTT. This gives the protein CASSLAESPDTQYF. The rearrangement joins TRBV9 to TRBJ2-3, with a weak D call TRBD2 (6 bases). Germline CDR1 is SGDLS and CDR2 is YYNGEE. The CDR3 contains 14 residues. V dropped 4 bases and J dropped 6 bases, with 15 bases sitting between them.

The rearrangement joins TRBV20-1 to TRBJ2-3; 7 nucleotides match TRBD1. The V gene's germline CDR1 is DFQATT and CDR2 SNEGSKA (reference sequence). The CDR3 has 14 residues. With 4 bases clipped from V and 1 base from J, the junction kept 5 bases outside the gene matches. The chain's CDR3 is CSAKNRGGTDTQYF. The CDR3 DNA follows: TGCAGTGCTAAAAACAGGGGAGGCACAGATACGCAGTATTTT.

Concerning this clonotype: This CDR3 fails to terminate in the conserved phenylalanine or tryptophan, so it likely reflects a read error. Because the CDR3's place on the DNA is in doubt, the DNA is left out and the CDR3 is given as listed by TCRdb. This chain connects TRBV7-8 to TRBJ2-5; the tabulated D call, TRBD2, remains unverified against the DNA. Both ends counted, the CDR3 spans 12 residues. Per germline, CDR1 SGHVS and CDR2 FQNEAQ. The CDR3: CASRWAGGPESL.

To note about this clonotype: The junction and the germline gene differ at one end; a read error may be behind it. The rearrangement joins TRBV7-7 to TRBJ2-7; the D is unclear. Germline V gene sequence: CDR1 SSHAT, CDR2 FNYEAQ (reference sequence). CDR3 size: 14 residues. The CDR3 region is CASSLFGSSGEQYF. For the CDR3, the DNA is TGTGCTAGCAGCTTATTCGGCTCTTCAGGAGAGCAGTACTTC.

The J gene is TRBJ2-1, the V gene TRBV7-9, with unresolved D. Germline CDR1 SEHNR, CDR2 FQNEAQ (reference sequence). The CDR3 is 13 residues long. The germline V and J ends were trimmed by 1 base and 6 bases, with 7 bases remaining between them. CDR3 sequence reads: CASSLGTGNEQFF. The CDR3 region has the DNA TGTGCCAGCAGCTTAGGTACGGGCAATGAGCAGTTCTTC.

Notes on this clonotype: An end of the junction does not agree with germline; a read error may underlie this. The chain is built from TRBV7-8 and TRBJ2-6; 10 nucleotides align to TRBD2. Germline V CDR1 and CDR2: SGHVS, FQNEAQ. The CDR3 is 17 residues long. The CDR3 here is CASSLAGVPDTQYVLTF. The CDR3 DNA reads as TGTGCCAGCAGCCTAGCGGGAGTCCCCGATACGCAGTATGTCCTGACTTTC.

Only one count was recorded for this clonotype. The rearrangement uses TRBV20-1 and TRBJ2-5; possibly TRBD2 for D (6 bases). V was shortened by 1 base and J by 6 bases, with 15 bases between the two germline ends. CDR1 is DFQATT and CDR2 is SNEGSKA in the germline V gene (reference sequence). The CDR3 has 14 amino acids. For the CDR3, the DNA is TGCAGTGCTAGAGCACCCTTAGCGGTAAAGACCCAGTACTTC. Protein sequence: CSARAPLAVKTQYF.

This sequence joins TRBV5-5 and TRBJ2-1, with D uncertain. The germline V and J ends were trimmed by 4 bases and 2 bases, with 13 bases remaining between them. Germline CDR1 and CDR2: SGHKS and YYEKEE (reference sequence). CDR3 length: 15 residues. CDR3 residues: CASSMSIRAYNEQFF. DNA for the CDR3: TGTGCCAGCAGCATGTCTATTAGAGCCTACAATGAGCAGTTCTTC.

This rearrangement joins TRBV15 to TRBJ2-7, with D unclear. With the DNA end fitting TRBJ2-5 better, the J assignment may be wrong. CDR1 and CDR2 from the germline V gene are LNHNV and YYDKDF (reference sequence). This CDR3 has 14 amino acids. The CDR3 DNA reads as TGTGCCACCAGCCCAAGCAGCGAGCAAGAGACCCAGTACTTC. This encodes CATSPSSEQETQYF.

In DNA, the CDR3 is TGTGCCAGCAGCTCCGCGGGAGGTTCCTACAATCAGCATTTT. Its protein is CASSSAGGSYNQHF. The chain couples TRBV7-3 to TRBJ2-3, with no clear D. The J call is doubtful: the DNA matches TRBJ1-5 better. The CDR3 totals 14 residues. The V gene's germline CDR1 is SGHTA and CDR2 FQGTGA.

This clonotype appeared many times. This chain connects TRBV6-5 to TRBJ2-7, with D possibly TRBD1 on 5 matching bases. This CDR3 is built from 15 residues. The V gene lost 0 bases and the J gene lost 3 bases, with 12 bases spanning the gap. From germline, CDR1 is MNHEY and CDR2 SVGAGI. This chain's CDR3 is CASSYSVQGSYEQYV. CDR3 nucleotide sequence: TGTGCCAGCAGTTACTCGGTCCAGGGTAGCTACGAGCAGTACGTC.

Remarks on this clonotype: A junction end diverges from the germline sequence, so it may reflect a read error. The CDR3 sequence: CATSIEGEARVQYF. DNA of the CDR3: TGTGCCACCAGCATAGAAGGGGAGGCCCGGGTCCAGTACTTC. The chain links TRBV7-9 to TRBJ2-5; tentative D call: TRBD2 (6 bases). Germline assignment: CDR1 SEHNR and CDR2 FQNEAQ (reference sequence). The CDR3 spans 14 residues.

This clonotype was observed a few times. An end of the junction differs from the germline gene, which may be a read error. The rearrangement links TRBV7-7 to TRBJ2-5; D is uncertain. The CDR3 length is 15 residues. Germline loops: CDR1 SSHAT, CDR2 FNYEAQ (reference sequence). The DNA for the CDR3 is TGTGCTAGCAGTCTGATCACGTCACCTCAAGAGACCCAGTACTTC. This encodes CASSLITSPQETQYF.

V is TRBV15 and J is TRBJ1-5; D call uncertain. The V end lost 0 bases, the J end lost 7 bases, and 13 bases lay between the germline ends. Per germline, CDR1 LNHNV and CDR2 YYDKDF (reference sequence). This CDR3 contains 15 residues. The CDR3 coding sequence is TGTGCCACCAGCAGAGATTTGACGCCAGGACAGCCCCAGCATTTT. It is translated as CATSRDLTPGQPQHF.